This TCR beta chain stems from a study of shared clonotypes between healthy human individuals. In its sample, this clone was seen once. Its antigen is undetermined. Additional DNA sequences in this sample encode the identical CDR3. Germline-derived CDR1 and CDR2 are MNHEY and SVGAGI. The V and J ends lost 3 bases and 0 bases respectively, with 7 bases between them. The CDR3 contains 14 residues. CD45RO negativity and positive selection for CCR7 defined naive CD8 cells, a population that excluded terminally differentiated effector memory CD45RA+ cells. Some clones are missing from TCRdb's copy, which holds only in-frame ones; the method was immunoSEQ multiplex PCR. The sample has roughly 890,000 clones, around 93% seen once. Study-level points and caveats: The donor pool, a small one, limited the genetic and exposure-history diversity represented. Naive subsets generally exceeded memory subsets in estimated richness. Rarefaction showed that sequencing of sorted subsets was incomplete (despite large depth).

The rearrangement uses TRBV6-5 and TRBJ2-3; D not resolved. The clonotype was recovered from a man younger than 40 in good health. The sequencing input was naive CD8+ T cells sorted from blood. CDR3 bases: TGTGCCAGCAGTTATGGTGGCAGCACAGATACGCAGTATTTT. Residues: CASSYGGSTDTQYF.